Listed here are 19 T cell receptor beta chains from one sample, sequenced in a study of CDR3 diversity in severe acne. TCRdb itself ran the PCR reads through MiXCR, one entry per CDR3 protein. The sample includes 97,000 or so distinct CDR3 sequences, roughly 51% seen only once; the top ten take around an eighth. The specimen was blood. All receptors come from a male donor with acne.

This clonotype has ten or more counts. This chain joins TRBV28 and TRBJ1-5; D unresolved. The ends were cut back, 5 bases at V and 1 base at J, with 9 bases in the middle. Germline CDR1 MDHEN, CDR2 SYDVKM. The CDR3 consists of 14 residues. The CDR3 coding sequence is TGTGCCAGCAGTGGGCACACCAGCAATCAGCCCCAGCATTTT. Translating it yields CASSGHTSNQPQHF.

This clonotype was counted at least ten times. This sequence joins TRBV7-8 and TRBJ1-5; maybe TRBD1 (6 bases). Trimming pared 2 bases from V and 2 bases from J, leaving 10 bases between. This CDR3 region has 15 residues. Germline loops: CDR1 SGHVS, CDR2 FQNEAQ. The CDR3 reads CASSLLGGGNQPQHF. The CDR3 coding sequence is TGTGCCAGCAGCTTATTGGGGGGCGGCAATCAGCCCCAGCATTTT. The full variable domain, in which reference TRBV7-8 and TRBJ1-5 provide the parts outside the CDR3, is GAGVSQSPRYKVAKRGQDVALRCDPISGHVSLFWYQQALGQGPEFLTYFQNEAQLDKSGLPSDRFFAERPEGSVSTLKIQRTQQEDSAVYLCASSLLGGGNQPQHFGDGTRLSIL.

The chain employs TRBV7-9 and TRBJ2-5; 7 positions match TRBD1. The tail of the sequence fits TRBJ2-1 better, so the J call may be wrong. The CDR3 runs to 15 residues. Germline assignment: CDR1 SEHNR and CDR2 FQNEAQ (reference sequence). The CDR3 sequence is CASSDRQGMVNEQFF. DNA for the CDR3: TGTGCCAGCAGCGACAGACAGGGAATGGTCAATGAGCAGTTCTTC.

The gene calls are TRBV25-1 and TRBJ1-1; D gene ambiguous. Germline values: CDR1 MGHDK, CDR2 SYGVNS. The V gene lost 1 base and the J gene lost 7 bases, with 16 bases spanning the gap. The CDR3 spans 15 residues. CDR3 amino acids: CASSESEIRPREAFF. In DNA, the CDR3 is TGTGCCAGCAGTGAATCGGAGATTAGGCCCCGTGAAGCTTTCTTT.

The chain carries TRBV20-1 and TRBJ2-7; 10 bases line up with TRBD2. Germline lookup yields CDR1 DFQATT and CDR2 SNEGSKA (reference sequence). The CDR3 consists of 14 residues. V lost 6 bases to trimming and J lost 7 bases; unmatched junction nucleotides: 12. Here the CDR3 reads CSAFPTAGGGEQYF. In DNA, the CDR3 is TGCAGTGCCTTCCCGACAGCGGGAGGGGGGGAGCAGTACTTC.

The rearrangement links TRBV2 to TRBJ2-2, with D uncertain. CDR3 length equals 11 residues. Germline CDR1 and CDR2: SNHLY and FYNNEI. Trimming removed 6 bases at V and 4 bases at J, with 3 bases between. For the CDR3, the DNA is TGTGCCAGCAGAGGCACCGGGGAGCTGTTTTTT. Its protein product is CASRGTGELFF.

On this clonotype itself: At one end the junction does not follow the germline gene, possibly because of a read error. The J gene is TRBJ1-2, the V gene TRBV7-3; a weak D match, TRBD1 (5 bases). CDR1 and CDR2 (germline): SGHTA, FQGTGA. The CDR3 totals 13 residues. CDR3 residues: CASSLAPLDILTF. CDR3 coding DNA: TGTGCCAGCAGCTTAGCCCCCTTGGACATTTTAACATTC.

As regards this clonotype: Without the conserved terminal phenylalanine or tryptophan, this CDR3 likely stems from a read error. The rearrangement joins TRBV20-1 to TRBJ2-7, with 11 bases that match TRBD2. Germline trimming cut 0 bases from V and 4 bases from J; bases unmatched to any gene: 8. The CDR3 sequence is 16 residues long. From germline, CDR1 is DFQATT and CDR2 SNEGSKA (reference sequence). CDR3 nucleotides: TGCAGTGCTAGAGATGTAACTAGCGGGAGAATATACGAGCAGTACGCC. This sequence encodes CSARDVTSGRIYEQYA.

This clonotype was seen ten or more times. J is TRBJ2-5 and V is TRBV6-2 or TRBV6-3; D gene uncertain. The ends were cut back, 2 bases at V and 5 bases at J, with 3 bases in the middle. The CDR3 is 11 residues long. Germline V gene lookup returns CDR1 MNHEY and CDR2 SVGEGT. The CDR3 DNA reads as TGTGCCAGCAGTTACAGCGAGACCCAGTACTTC. As protein: CASSYSETQYF.

This clonotype was counted many times. The rearrangement joins TRBV4-3 to TRBJ2-2; weak D call: TRBD1 (6 bases). CDR3 length: 16 residues. Germline CDR1 is LGHNA and CDR2 is YSLEER. V was cut by 0 bases and J by 1 base, with 9 bases left in between. CDR3 sequence reads: CASSQDLGGNTGELFF. DNA for the CDR3: TGCGCCAGCAGCCAAGATCTAGGGGGGAACACCGGGGAGCTGTTTTTT.

This rearrangement joins TRBV12-3 or TRBV12-4 to TRBJ2-2; TRBD2 agrees at 13 bases. This CDR3 is 17 amino acids long. Trimming at V came to 6 bases and at J to 5 bases, leaving 9 bases not matched to a gene. CDR3 coding DNA: TGTGCCAGCAGCACCGAACTAGCGGGAGGGCGGACCGGGGAGCTGTTTTTT. Translation: CASSTELAGGRTGELFF.

This clonotype was recorded at least ten times. The chain joins TRBV2 to TRBJ2-3; TRBD2 agrees at 13 bases. There are 16 residues in the CDR3. Germline V gives CDR1 SNHLY, CDR2 FYNNEI. Trimming removed 6 bases from V and 1 base from J; junction bases left unmatched: 4. CDR3 nucleotide sequence: TGTGCCAGCAGCGTACTAGCGGGAGGGGGCACAGATACGCAGTATTTT. As protein: CASSVLAGGGTDTQYF.

The chain uses TRBV7-8 and TRBJ1-1, with 7 bases aligning to TRBD1. This CDR3 comprises 16 residues. Germline CDR1 is SGHVS and CDR2 is FQNEAQ. After removal of 1 base from V and 0 bases from J, the junction contained 5 bases not matched to a gene. CDR3 sequence (DNA): TGTGCCAGCAGCTTAGGGAGACAGGGCCTGAACACTGAAGCTTTCTTT. Residues: CASSLGRQGLNTEAFF.

This clonotype showed up just a few times. The rearrangement joins TRBV5-1 to TRBJ2-5, with 7 bases fitting TRBD2. Germline assignment: CDR1 SGHRS and CDR2 YFSETQ. V lost 3 bases to trimming and J lost 3 bases; unmatched junction nucleotides: 14. The CDR3 has 17 amino acids. In DNA, the CDR3 is TGCGCCAGCAGCTGGGCACCCGGGAGCGGGACTAAAGAGACCCAGTACTTC. It yields the protein CASSWAPGSGTKETQYF.

Comment on this clonotype: A much more abundant neighbour one base away suggests this may be a read error. The V and J genes are TRBV5-4 and TRBJ2-1, with D hard to call. The CDR3 runs to 15 residues. The germline V gene has CDR1 SGHNT and CDR2 YYREEE (reference sequence). V was shortened by 3 bases and J by 1 base, with 11 bases between the two germline ends. CDR3 sequence: CASSWESGSYNEQFF. Here the CDR3 DNA reads TGTGCCAGCAGCTGGGAAAGTGGGTCCTACAATGAGCAGTTCTTC. Using reference TRBV5-4 and TRBJ2-1 for the parts outside the CDR3, the full variable domain is ETGVTQSPTHLIKTRGQQVTLRCSSQSGHNTVSWYQQALGQGPQFIFQYYREEENGRGNFPPRFSGLQFPNYSSELNVNALELDDSALYLCASSWESGSYNEQFFGPGTRLTVL.

V gene TRBV7-9 combines with J gene TRBJ2-3; unclear D gene. V was shortened by 1 base and J by 4 bases, with 12 bases between the two germline ends. The CDR3 totals 15 residues. Germline CDR1 reads SEHNR; CDR2 reads FQNEAQ (reference sequence). The DNA of the CDR3 is TGTGCCAGCAGCTTAGTGGGCGGAACACCAGATACGCAGTATTTT. It encodes CASSLVGGTPDTQYF.

This chain links TRBV7-9 with TRBJ1-2; D is undetermined. The CDR3 runs to 12 residues. Per the germline V gene, CDR1 is SEHNR and CDR2 is FQNEAQ (reference sequence). Trimming took 4 bases from V and 1 from J, leaving 4 bases between them. For the CDR3, the DNA is TGTGCCAGCAGCTCCTATAACTATGGCTACACCTTC. Translating gives CASSSYNYGYTF.

This clonotype turned up a few times. The chain has TRBV9 and TRBJ1-3, with 7 bases that match TRBD1. The V and J ends lost 0 bases and 3 bases, in that order; junction bases with no gene match: 9. CDR1 SGDLS and CDR2 YYNGEE come from the germline V gene. The CDR3 spans 17 residues. Written as DNA, the CDR3 is TGTGCCAGCAGCGTAGGGCCGAGACAGGGAAGTGGAAACACCATATATTTT. This gives the protein CASSVGPRQGSGNTIYF.

The V gene is TRBV25-1, the J gene TRBJ2-7, with TRBD1 matching 8 bases. Trimming removed 4 bases from V and 2 bases from J; junction bases left unmatched: 7. This CDR3 contains 15 residues. Germline-derived CDR1 and CDR2 are MGHDK and SYGVNS. CDR3 amino acids: CASSAPGTGAYEQYF. CDR3 nucleotides: TGTGCCAGCAGTGCTCCCGGGACAGGCGCCTACGAGCAGTACTTC.